The 9 T cell receptor beta chains presented below share a single source sample, sequenced in a study of blood T cell repertoires in COVID-19. Here immunoSEQ multiplex PCR was the method, and the copy in TCRdb shows in-frame clones only, minus some. The table includes about 280,000 clones, 85% detected once. The sample was PBMCs or T cells enriched from blood (not recorded which). The source of these receptors is a woman in her forties or fifties who had recovered from COVID-19.

This chain connects TRBV7-3 to TRBJ1-1; 10 nucleotides line up with TRBD1. After removal of 5 bases from V and 5 bases from J, the junction contained 2 bases not matched to a gene. This CDR3 contains 13 residues. Germline assignment: CDR1 SGHTA and CDR2 FQGTGA. The CDR3 nucleotides read TGTGCCAGCAGCCGGACAGGGGGAACTGAAGCTTTCTTT. This codes for CASSRTGGTEAFF.

The V gene is TRBV7-2, the J gene TRBJ2-1, with 8 bases aligning to TRBD2. Germline V CDR1 and CDR2: SGHTA, FQGNSA. The V and J ends lost 6 bases and 3 bases, in that order; junction bases with no gene match: 7. The CDR3 runs to 15 residues. The CDR3 region is CASRSPGTSYNEQFF. The CDR3 coding sequence is TGTGCCAGCAGATCACCCGGGACTAGCTACAATGAGCAGTTCTTC.

This rearrangement joins TRBV11-2 to TRBJ1-4; D is perhaps TRBD1 (5 bases). Germline CDR1 reads SGHAT; CDR2 reads FQNNGV. V lost 3 bases to trimming and J lost 0 bases, with 11 bases between them. This CDR3 has 16 residues. The CDR3 loop is CASSLGPYATNEKLFF. The CDR3 region has the DNA TGTGCCAGCAGCTTGGGGCCCTACGCAACTAATGAAAAACTGTTTTTT.

The chain uses TRBV6-2 or TRBV6-3 and TRBJ2-5; D unclear. V was pared by 4 bases and J by 5 bases, with 14 bases between. The germline gives CDR1 MNHEY, CDR2 SVGEGT. The CDR3 consists of 14 residues. CDR3 DNA: TGTGCCAGCAGTTGGGCGTCCCTTGGGGAGACCCAGTACTTC. It specifies CASSWASLGETQYF.

V is TRBV10-3 and J is TRBJ2-1; weak D call: TRBD1 (5 bases). Germline V gives CDR1 ENHRY, CDR2 SYGVKD. CDR3 size: 16 residues. Trimming left V 4 bases short and J 4 bases short, with 17 bases between. CDR3 coding DNA: TGTGCCATCAGTGCCCCACAGGACACGACGTACAATGAGCAGTTCTTC. The encoded protein is CAISAPQDTTYNEQFF.

The rearrangement links TRBV9 to TRBJ2-3, with TRBD1 identical over 9 bases. Germline trimming cut 0 bases from V and 4 bases from J; bases unmatched to any gene: 3. CDR1 and CDR2 (germline): SGDLS, YYNGEE. This CDR3 is built from 15 residues. CDR3 region: CASSVDRGHADTQYF. CDR3 in DNA: TGTGCCAGCAGCGTAGACAGGGGGCATGCAGATACGCAGTATTTT.

The rearrangement links TRBV28 to TRBJ1-2; D might be TRBD1 (6 bases). Trimming removed 4 bases from V and 5 bases from J, with 14 bases in between. Germline V CDR1 and CDR2: MDHEN, SYDVKM. This CDR3 spans 14 amino acids. CDR3 amino acids: CASSSSGGQYGYTF. The CDR3 coding sequence is TGTGCCAGCAGTTCATCGGGGGGCCAATATGGCTACACCTTC.

This clone was picked up one time. V usage is TRBV28 and J usage is TRBJ2-7, with D unresolved. Germline loops: CDR1 MDHEN, CDR2 SYDVKM. V lost 6 bases and J 1 base, leaving 10 bases between the germline ends. CDR3 length: 13 amino acids. For the CDR3, the DNA is TGTGCCAGCAGAGGCGGCGGATCCTACGAGCAGTACTTC. Encoded protein: CASRGGGSYEQYF.

V is TRBV12-3 or TRBV12-4 and J is TRBJ1-5; perhaps TRBD1 as D (6 bases). The V gene lost 5 bases and the J gene lost 6 bases, with 11 bases spanning the gap. This CDR3 has 13 amino acids. In DNA form, the CDR3 reads TGTGCCAGCAGTCCAGGGGAAGGTCAGCCCCAGCATTTT. This translates into CASSPGEGQPQHF.